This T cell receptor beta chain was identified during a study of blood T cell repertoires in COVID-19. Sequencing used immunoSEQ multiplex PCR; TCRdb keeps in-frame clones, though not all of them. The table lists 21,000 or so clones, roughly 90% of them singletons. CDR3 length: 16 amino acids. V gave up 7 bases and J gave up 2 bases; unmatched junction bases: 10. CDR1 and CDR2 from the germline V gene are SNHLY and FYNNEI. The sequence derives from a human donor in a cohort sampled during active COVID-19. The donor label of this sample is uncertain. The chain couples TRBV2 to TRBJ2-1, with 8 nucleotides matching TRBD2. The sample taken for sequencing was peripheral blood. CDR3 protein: CASTFVWGLAYNEQFF. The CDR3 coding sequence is TGTGCCAGCACTTTTGTCTGGGGACTAGCCTACAATGAGCAGTTCTTC.